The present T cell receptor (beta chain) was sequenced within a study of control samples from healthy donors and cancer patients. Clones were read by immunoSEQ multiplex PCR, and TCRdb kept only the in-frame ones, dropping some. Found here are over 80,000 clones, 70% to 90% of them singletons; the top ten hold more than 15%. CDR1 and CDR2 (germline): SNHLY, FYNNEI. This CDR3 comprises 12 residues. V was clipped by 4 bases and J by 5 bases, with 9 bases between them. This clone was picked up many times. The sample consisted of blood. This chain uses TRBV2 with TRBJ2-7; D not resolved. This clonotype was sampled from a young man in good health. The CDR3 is CASSGTMHEQYF. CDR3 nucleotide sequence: TGTGCCAGCAGTGGTACAATGCACGAGCAGTACTTC.